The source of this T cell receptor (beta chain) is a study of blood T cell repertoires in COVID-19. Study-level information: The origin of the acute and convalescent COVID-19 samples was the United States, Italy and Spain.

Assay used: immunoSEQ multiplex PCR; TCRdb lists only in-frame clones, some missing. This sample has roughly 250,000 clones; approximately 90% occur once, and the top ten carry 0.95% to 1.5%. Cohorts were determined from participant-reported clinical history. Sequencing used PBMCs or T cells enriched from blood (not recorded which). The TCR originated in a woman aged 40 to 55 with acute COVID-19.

Written as DNA, the CDR3 is TGTGCCACCAGTGACCGGGGACTAGCGGGAGGTCGCGAGCAGTTCTTC. It translates to CATSDRGLAGGREQFF. The chain carries TRBV24-1 and TRBJ2-1; 15 bases line up with TRBD2. From germline, CDR1 is KGHDR and CDR2 SFDVKD. The CDR3 runs to 16 residues. The V gene end was trimmed by 4 bases and the J gene end by 10 bases; junction bases not matched to a gene: 7.